Listed below are T cell receptor beta chains from one sample, sequenced in a study of CD8 T cells in ankylosing spondylitis. MiXCR, applied by TCRdb to the 5' RACE reads, yields one record per CDR3 protein. The sample carries 30,000 to 45,000 distinct CDR3 sequences, around 15% recorded once. Sequencing was performed on synovial fluid, either unsorted or a sorted T cell fraction (not recorded which). These receptors originate from a male donor with ankylosing spondylitis. CDR3s include the opening cysteine and the closing phenylalanine or tryptophan. A D gene is named only where the DNA matches it firmly. Some rows mark clone size as missing; the rest say once, few, many or name a class of expanded clone.

D,V,J,size,DNA,CDR3
.,TRBV7-9,TRBJ1-2,.,TGTGCCAGCAGTCCTCCCTCCAGGGAAAGCTACACCTTC,CASSPPSRESYTF
.,TRBV7-9,TRBJ2-2,few,TGTGCCAGCAGCCCCTGGACGGAGAACACCGGGGAGCTGTTTTTT,CASSPWTENTGELFF
.,TRBV6-5,TRBJ1-1,few,TGTGCCAGCAGTTATTGGGACCTCCCCCTCACAAATGAAGCTTTCTTT,CASSYWDLPLTNEAFF
.,TRBV7-8,TRBJ2-7,few,TGTGCCAGCAGCGTTTGGCGGGGAAGGGGCTACGAGCAGTACTTC,CASSVWRGRGYEQYF
.,TRBV13,TRBJ2-4,few,TGTTCCAGCAGCTTCGGGCGGGACCGAGGGATTCAGTACTTC,CSSSFGRDRGIQYF
TRBD2,TRBV7-2,TRBJ2-7,medium-sized,TGTGCCAGCAGCTCCGCTAGCGGGAGGTCCTACGAGCAGTACTTC,CASSSASGRSYEQYF
.,TRBV20-1,TRBJ2-3,.,TGCAGTGCTCCGGGCAGGGGAAGCACAGATACGCAGTATTTT,CSAPGRGSTDTQYF
.,TRBV24-1,TRBJ1-4,.,TGTGCCACCAGTGACTCTGACAGTACAAATGAAAAACTGTTTTTT,CATSDSDSTNEKLFF
TRBD2,TRBV7-9,TRBJ2-7,.,TGTGCCAGCATTCATACCGGGACTAGCGGGAAAGAGCAGTACTTC,CASIHTGTSGKEQYF
.,TRBV10-3,TRBJ2-1,few,TGTGCCATCAGTGAGTCGGGGGGTTGGAACAATGAGCAGTTCTTC,CAISESGGWNNEQFF
.,TRBV15,TRBJ1-4,.,TGTGCCACCAGCGTCGCCCGCGGGCGCGAAAAACTGTTTTTT,CATSVARGREKLFF
.,TRBV27,TRBJ1-2,few,TGTGCCAGCAGCCGGGTGGGACTTAACTATGGCTACACCTTC,CASSRVGLNYGYTF
TRBD1,TRBV9,TRBJ2-7,few,TGTGCCAGCAGCGGCCGACAGGGAACCTACGAGCAGTACTTC,CASSGRQGTYEQYF
.,TRBV24-1,TRBJ1-2,many,TGTGCCACCAGTGATACCCAGGGGACCTATGGCTACACCTTC,CATSDTQGTYGYTF
TRBD2,TRBV20-1,TRBJ2-7,many,TGCAGTGCTCGGGACTATTCCTACGAGCAGTACTTC,CSARDYSYEQYF
TRBD2,TRBV29-1,TRBJ2-7,.,TGCAGCGTGATCGGGGGGAGCTCCTACGAGCAGTACTTC,CSVIGGSSYEQYF
TRBD1,TRBV2,TRBJ1-1,few,TGTGCCAACGACAGGGATCGCACTGAAGCTTTCTTT,CANDRDRTEAFF
.,TRBV6-2/TRBV6-3,TRBJ2-1,.,TGTGCCAGCAGTTACTACTTCAATGAGCAGTTCTTC,CASSYYFNEQFF
TRBD2,TRBV6-4,TRBJ2-1,.,TGTGCCAGCAGTTTAGCGGGAGGGGACTACAATGAGCAGTTCTTC,CASSLAGGDYNEQFF
TRBD1,TRBV5-1,TRBJ1-6,.,TGCGCCAGCAGCGGGCACAGGGGTAATTCACCCCTCCACTTT,CASSGHRGNSPLHF
TRBD2,TRBV28,TRBJ2-3,few,TGTGCCAGCAGTTTAATCCCGGCTAGCGGGGGGACAAGCCCGTTAACAGATACGCAGTATTTT,CASSLIPASGGTSPLTDTQYF